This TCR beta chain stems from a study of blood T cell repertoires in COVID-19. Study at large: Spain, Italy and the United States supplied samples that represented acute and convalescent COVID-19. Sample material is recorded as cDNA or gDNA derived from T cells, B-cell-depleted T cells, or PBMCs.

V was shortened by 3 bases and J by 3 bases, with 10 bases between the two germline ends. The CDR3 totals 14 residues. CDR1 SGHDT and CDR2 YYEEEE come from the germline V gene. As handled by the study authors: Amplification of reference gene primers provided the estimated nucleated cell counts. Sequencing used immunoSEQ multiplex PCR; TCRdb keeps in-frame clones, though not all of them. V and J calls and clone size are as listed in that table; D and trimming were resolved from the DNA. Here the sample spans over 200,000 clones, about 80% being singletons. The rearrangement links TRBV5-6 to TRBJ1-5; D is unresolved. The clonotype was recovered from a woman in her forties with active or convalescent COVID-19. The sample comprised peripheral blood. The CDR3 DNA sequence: TGTGCCAGCAGCTCAGGCAGGTTCAATCAGCCCCAGCATTTT. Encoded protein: CASSSGRFNQPQHF.